The clone carrying this T cell receptor (beta chain) was detected ten times or more. The data were taken from a study of human T cells and chemical hapten exposure. On the study more broadly: Patients additionally received therapeutic doses of diphenylcyclopropenone on the scalp once a week, and this continued throughout the roughly 26-week study.

The length of the CDR3 is 15 residues. Per the germline V gene, CDR1 is SGHAT and CDR2 is FQNNGV. The germline V and J ends were trimmed by 5 bases and 1 base, with 13 bases remaining between them. This sample's time point: patch test 2, 6 weeks after DPC sensitization. Noted treatment: therapeutic diphenylcyclopropenone sensitization with weekly scalp DPC. Blood collection took place prior to placing each patch test. The study drew its donors from alopecia patients who were 18 to 70 years old and suitable for DPC. TCRdb used MiXCR to reprocess the RACE reads, holding one entry per CDR3 protein. The data show about 140,000 distinct CDR3 sequences, with 12% seen just once and around 1.4% held by the top ten.

The source was whole blood, collected in connection with sensitization to the hapten diphenylcyclopropenone (DPC). This clonotype was sampled from a woman aged 45-60 years with alopecia areata. Some clones in this sample may be carry-over from other donors' samples. This chain links TRBV11-2 with TRBJ2-3, with D tentatively TRBD2 (5 bases). The DNA for the CDR3 is TGTGCCAGCAGCCTACAAGCGGCTGGCACAGATACGCAGTATTTT. Translated: CASSLQAAGTDTQYF.